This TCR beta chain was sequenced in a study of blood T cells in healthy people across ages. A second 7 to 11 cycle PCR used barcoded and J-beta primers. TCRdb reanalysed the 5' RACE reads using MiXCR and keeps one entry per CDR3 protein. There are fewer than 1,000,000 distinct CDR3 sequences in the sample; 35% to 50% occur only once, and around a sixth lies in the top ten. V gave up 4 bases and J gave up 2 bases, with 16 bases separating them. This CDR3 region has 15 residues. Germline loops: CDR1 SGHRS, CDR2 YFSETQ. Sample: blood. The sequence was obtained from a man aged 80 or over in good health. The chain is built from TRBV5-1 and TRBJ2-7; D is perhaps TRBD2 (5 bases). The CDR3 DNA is TGCGCCAGCAGCACTTCTAGCTCGGGCCCCTACGAGCAGTACTTC. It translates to CASSTSSSGPYEQYF.